A selection of T cell receptor beta chains follows, all from one sample in a study of blood T cell repertoires in COVID-19. The assay was immunoSEQ multiplex PCR, and TCRdb's table has in-frame clones only and misses some. The table shows about 200,000 clones, with around 81% occurring only once. Sequenced: PBMCs or T cells enriched from blood (not recorded which). The receptors come from a woman between 45 and 65 years old with acute COVID-19. CDR3s include the opening cysteine and the closing phenylalanine or tryptophan. Fields, in order: D gene, V gene, J gene, clone size, CDR3 protein, CDR3 DNA. The D gene is left open where the match is weak. Clone size is shown for a subset of rows, as once, few, many or a class of expanded clone.

D: .; V: TRBV19; J: TRBJ2-4; size: .; CDR3: CASKSLAKNIQYF; DNA: TGTGCCAGTAAAAGCCTAGCCAAAAACATTCAGTACTTC
D: .; V: TRBV5-5; J: TRBJ2-7; size: .; CDR3: CASSLGQIYEQYF; DNA: TGTGCCAGCAGCTTGGGACAGATCTACGAGCAGTACTTC
D: .; V: TRBV7-2; J: TRBJ2-7; size: .; CDR3: CASSLDGAAEQYF; DNA: TGTGCCAGCAGCTTAGATGGGGCAGCCGAGCAGTACTTC
D: .; V: TRBV6-5; J: TRBJ1-5; size: .; CDR3: CASSISYSNQPQHF; DNA: TGTGCCAGCAGTATCAGTTATAGCAATCAGCCCCAGCATTTT
D: TRBD2; V: TRBV30; J: TRBJ2-3; size: once; CDR3: CAWSDSLGTSGPDTQYF; DNA: TGTGCCTGGAGTGACTCTCTGGGGACTAGCGGTCCAGATACGCAGTATTTT
D: TRBD2; V: TRBV15; J: TRBJ2-5; size: .; CDR3: CATSRDLRGGETQYF; DNA: TGTGCCACCAGCAGAGATCTCCGGGGGGGGGAGACCCAGTACTTC
D: .; V: TRBV9; J: TRBJ1-2; size: .; CDR3: CASSAIRGREQWGYTF; DNA: TGTGCCAGCAGTGCCATTAGGGGCAGGGAACAATGGGGCTACACCTTC
D: .; V: TRBV12-2; J: TRBJ2-1; size: .; CDR3: CASRLRGASGFYNEQFF; DNA: TGTGCAAGTCGCTTGCGGGGGGCCTCCGGGTTTTACAATGAGCAGTTCTTC
D: TRBD1; V: TRBV29-1; J: TRBJ2-4; size: .; CDR3: CSVSPGQGVQNIQYF; DNA: TGCAGCGTGAGCCCGGGACAGGGGGTCCAAAACATTCAGTACTTC
D: .; V: TRBV5-5; J: TRBJ2-6; size: .; CDR3: CASSYDSGANVLTF; DNA: TGTGCCAGCAGCTACGACAGTGGGGCCAACGTCCTGACTTTC
D: .; V: TRBV5-6; J: TRBJ2-3; size: .; CDR3: CASSRTEADTQYF; DNA: TGTGCCAGCAGCCGGACAGAGGCAGATACGCAGTATTTT